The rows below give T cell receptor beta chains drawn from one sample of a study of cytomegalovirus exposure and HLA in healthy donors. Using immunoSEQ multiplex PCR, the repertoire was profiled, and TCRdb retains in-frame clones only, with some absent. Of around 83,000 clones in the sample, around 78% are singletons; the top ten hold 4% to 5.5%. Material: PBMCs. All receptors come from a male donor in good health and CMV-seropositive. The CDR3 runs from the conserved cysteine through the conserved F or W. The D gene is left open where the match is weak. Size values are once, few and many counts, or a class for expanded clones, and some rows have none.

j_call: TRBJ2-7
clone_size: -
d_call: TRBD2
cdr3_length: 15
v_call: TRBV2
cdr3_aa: CASRGGLADSYEQYF
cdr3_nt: TGTGCCAGCCGGGGGGGACTAGCGGATTCCTACGAGCAGTACTTC

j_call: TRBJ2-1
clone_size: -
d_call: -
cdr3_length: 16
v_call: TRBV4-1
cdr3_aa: CVSSQDGTAGYNEQFF
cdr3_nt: TGCGTCAGCAGCCAAGACGGAACAGCGGGCTACAATGAGCAGTTCTTC

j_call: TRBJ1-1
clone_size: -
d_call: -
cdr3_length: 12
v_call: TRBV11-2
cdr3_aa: CASSQNAGEAFF
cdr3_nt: TGTGCCAGCAGCCAAAACGCGGGTGAAGCTTTCTTT

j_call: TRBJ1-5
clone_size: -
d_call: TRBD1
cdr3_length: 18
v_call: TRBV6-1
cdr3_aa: CASSEPPDRVPSNQPQHF
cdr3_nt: TGTGCCAGCAGTGAACCGCCCGACAGGGTGCCGAGCAATCAGCCCCAGCATTTT

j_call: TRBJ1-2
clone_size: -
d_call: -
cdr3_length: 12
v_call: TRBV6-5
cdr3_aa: CASRQDPWGYTF
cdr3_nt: TGTGCCAGCCGACAGGACCCCTGGGGCTACACCTTC

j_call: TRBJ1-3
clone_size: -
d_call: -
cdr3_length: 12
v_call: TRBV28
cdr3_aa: CASSMRGNTIYF
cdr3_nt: TGTGCCAGCAGTATGCGTGGAAACACCATATATTTT

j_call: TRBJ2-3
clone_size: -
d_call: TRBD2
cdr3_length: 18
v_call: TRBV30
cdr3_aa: CACLRTSGSRVRGDTQYF
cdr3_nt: TGTGCCTGCCTGAGGACTAGCGGGAGTAGGGTGAGGGGAGATACGCAGTATTTT

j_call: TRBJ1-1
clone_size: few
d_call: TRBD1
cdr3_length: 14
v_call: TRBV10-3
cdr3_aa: CAIGSTGGRTEAFF
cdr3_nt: TGTGCCATCGGGTCGACAGGGGGCAGGACTGAAGCTTTCTTT

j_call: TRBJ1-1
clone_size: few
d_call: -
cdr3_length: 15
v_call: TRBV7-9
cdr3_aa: CASSREQGTRAEAFF
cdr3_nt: TGTGCCAGCAGCCGCGAGCAGGGAACTCGGGCTGAAGCTTTCTTT

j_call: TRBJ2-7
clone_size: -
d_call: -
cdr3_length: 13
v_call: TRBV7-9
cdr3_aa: CASKAGSSYEQYF
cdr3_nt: TGTGCCAGCAAGGCGGGCTCTTCCTACGAGCAGTACTTC

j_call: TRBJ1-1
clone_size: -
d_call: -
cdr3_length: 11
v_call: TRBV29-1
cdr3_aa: CSAGTNSEAFF
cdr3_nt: TGCAGCGCCGGGACAAATAGTGAAGCTTTCTTT

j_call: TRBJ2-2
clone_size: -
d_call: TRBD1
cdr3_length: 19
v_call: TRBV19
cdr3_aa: CASSIPPPVGQVRTGELFF
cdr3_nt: TGTGCCAGTAGTATCCCCCCCCCTGTGGGACAGGTCAGAACCGGGGAGCTGTTTTTT

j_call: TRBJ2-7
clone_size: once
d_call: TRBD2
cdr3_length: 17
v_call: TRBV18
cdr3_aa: CASSPLPGASGTYEQYF
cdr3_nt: TGTGCCAGCTCACCACTACCCGGGGCTAGCGGAACCTACGAGCAGTACTTC

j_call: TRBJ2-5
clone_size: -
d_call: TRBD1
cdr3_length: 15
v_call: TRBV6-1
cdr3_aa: CASSEARTGQETQYF
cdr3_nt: TGTGCCAGCAGTGAAGCGCGGACAGGGCAGGAGACCCAGTACTTC

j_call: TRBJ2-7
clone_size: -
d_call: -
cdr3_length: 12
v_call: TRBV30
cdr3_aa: CAWRRSNYEQYF
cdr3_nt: TGTGCCTGGAGGCGGTCCAACTACGAGCAGTACTTC

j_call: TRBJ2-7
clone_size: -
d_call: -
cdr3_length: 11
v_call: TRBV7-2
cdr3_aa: CASSYNREQYF
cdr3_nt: TGTGCCAGCAGCTACAACAGGGAGCAGTACTTC

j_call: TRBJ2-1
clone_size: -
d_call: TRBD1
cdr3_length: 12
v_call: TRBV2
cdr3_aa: CASDGQGPEQFF
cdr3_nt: TGTGCCAGCGACGGACAGGGGCCAGAGCAGTTCTTC

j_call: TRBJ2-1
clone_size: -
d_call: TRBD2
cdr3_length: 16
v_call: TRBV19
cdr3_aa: CASRGTSGSAYNEQFF
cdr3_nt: TGTGCCAGTAGGGGGACTAGCGGGAGTGCCTACAATGAGCAGTTCTTC

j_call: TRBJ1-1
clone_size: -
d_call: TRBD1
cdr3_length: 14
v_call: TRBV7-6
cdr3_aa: CASSLGTGNTEAFF
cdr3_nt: TGTGCCAGCAGCCTAGGGACAGGGAACACTGAAGCTTTCTTT

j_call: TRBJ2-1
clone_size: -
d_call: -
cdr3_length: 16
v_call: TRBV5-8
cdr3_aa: CASSFQVSSSYNEQFF
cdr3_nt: TGTGCCAGCAGCTTCCAGGTATCCTCCTCCTACAATGAGCAGTTCTTC

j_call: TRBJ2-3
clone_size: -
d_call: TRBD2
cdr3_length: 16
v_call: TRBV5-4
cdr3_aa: CASSTASGRPTDTQYF
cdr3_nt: TGTGCCAGCAGCACCGCTAGCGGGAGGCCCACAGATACGCAGTATTTT

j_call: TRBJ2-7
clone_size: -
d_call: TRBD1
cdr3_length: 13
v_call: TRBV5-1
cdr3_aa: CASSLTGRYEQYF
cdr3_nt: TGCGCCAGCAGCCTGACAGGGCGCTACGAGCAGTACTTC

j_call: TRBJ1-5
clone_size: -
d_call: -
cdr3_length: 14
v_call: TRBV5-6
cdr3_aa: CASSQTGRDQPQHF
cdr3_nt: TGTGCCAGCAGCCAAACAGGACGGGATCAGCCCCAGCATTTT

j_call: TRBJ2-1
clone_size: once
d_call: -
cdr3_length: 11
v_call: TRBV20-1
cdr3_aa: CSATTSNEQFF
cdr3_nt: TGCAGTGCTACGACTAGCAATGAGCAGTTCTTC

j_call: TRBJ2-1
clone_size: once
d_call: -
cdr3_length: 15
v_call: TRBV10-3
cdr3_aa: CAISEGDRSYNEQFF
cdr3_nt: TGTGCCATCAGTGAGGGCGACAGATCCTACAATGAGCAGTTCTTC

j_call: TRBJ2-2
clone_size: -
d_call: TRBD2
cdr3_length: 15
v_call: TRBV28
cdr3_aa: CASSSSSGYTGELFF
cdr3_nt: TGTGCCAGCAGTTCGTCTAGCGGCTACACCGGGGAGCTGTTTTTT